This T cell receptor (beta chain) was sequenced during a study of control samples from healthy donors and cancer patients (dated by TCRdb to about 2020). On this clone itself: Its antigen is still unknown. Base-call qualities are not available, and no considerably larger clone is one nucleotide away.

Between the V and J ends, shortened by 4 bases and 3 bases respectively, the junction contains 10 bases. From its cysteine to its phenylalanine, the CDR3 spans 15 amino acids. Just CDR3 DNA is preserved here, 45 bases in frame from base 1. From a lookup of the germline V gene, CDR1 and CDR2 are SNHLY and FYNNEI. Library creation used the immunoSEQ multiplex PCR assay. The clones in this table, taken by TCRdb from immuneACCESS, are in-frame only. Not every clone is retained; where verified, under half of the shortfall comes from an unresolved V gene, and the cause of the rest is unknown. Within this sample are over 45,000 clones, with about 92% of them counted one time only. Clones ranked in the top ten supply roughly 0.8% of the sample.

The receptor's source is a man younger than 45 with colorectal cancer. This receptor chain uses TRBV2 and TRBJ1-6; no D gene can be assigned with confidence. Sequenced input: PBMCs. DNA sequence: TGTGCCAGCAGTGTGCTCGGCCTCTATAATTCACCCCTCCACTTT. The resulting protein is CASSVLGLYNSPLHF.